Shown below are 15 T cell receptor beta chains from a single sample sequenced in a study of early T cells in non-severe SARS-CoV-2 infection. TCRdb reprocessed the 5' RACE reads with MiXCR, giving one entry per CDR3 protein. The sample includes about 52,000 distinct CDR3 sequences, 7% to 10% seen only once; the top ten take approximately 4.6%. Sequencing input: whole blood. These receptors all stem from an adult who was a healthcare worker with PCR-confirmed SARS-CoV-2 infection or an uninfected control (not recorded which).

The rearrangement uses TRBV6-6 and TRBJ2-3; 8 bases agree with TRBD1. Germline CDR1 reads MNHNY; CDR2 reads SVGAGI (reference sequence). The CDR3 contains 15 residues. Trimming at V came to 7 bases and at J to 2 bases, leaving 8 bases not matched to a gene. CDR3 in amino acids: CASTGQGSLTDTQYF. CDR3 sequence (DNA): TGTGCCAGCACCGGACAGGGATCCCTCACAGATACGCAGTATTTT.

This clonotype was seen a handful of times. This rearrangement joins TRBV20-1 to TRBJ2-5; 12 bases align to TRBD2. Trimming cost V 4 bases and J 4 bases; bases outside gene matches: 13. Germline values: CDR1 DFQATT, CDR2 SNEGSKA (reference sequence). The CDR3 runs to 17 residues. The chain's CDR3 is CSAKPPSGRAHGETQYF. The DNA for the CDR3 is TGCAGTGCTAAGCCCCCTAGCGGGAGGGCCCATGGAGAGACCCAGTACTTC.

This clonotype has more than one count but fewer than ten. The chain links TRBV27 to TRBJ2-3; 10 bases map to TRBD2. Germline-derived CDR1 and CDR2 are MNHEY and SMNVEV (reference sequence). This CDR3 contains 17 residues. V gave up 5 bases and J gave up 4 bases; unmatched junction bases: 12. DNA for the CDR3: TGTGCCAGCAGTCCAATACAGGGAAGCGGGAGGGCAGATACGCAGTATTTT. It translates to CASSPIQGSGRADTQYF.

This chain's CDR3 is CASSLNSYNEQFF. CDR3 nucleotides: TGTGCCAGCAGCTTAAATAGCTACAATGAGCAGTTCTTC. J is TRBJ2-1 and V is TRBV7-6; D is undetermined. Germline V gene sequence: CDR1 SGHVS, CDR2 FNYEAQ. CDR3 length: 13 amino acids. V was clipped by 2 bases and J by 3 bases, with 5 bases between them.

V gene TRBV5-1 combines with J gene TRBJ1-1, with 7 bases aligning to TRBD1. Germline V CDR1 and CDR2: SGHRS, YFSETQ. There are 14 residues in the CDR3. Losses at the gene ends were 0 bases for V and 4 bases for J; bases not matched to a gene: 3. The CDR3 nucleotides are TGCGCCAGCAGCTTGGAAGGGGGCTCCACTGAAGCTTTCTTT. This sequence encodes CASSLEGGSTEAFF.

This clonotype showed up just a few times. The V call is TRBV10-3, the J call TRBJ2-7; TRBD2 matches at 9 bases. The CDR3 totals 14 residues. From germline, CDR1 is ENHRY and CDR2 SYGVKD. The ends lost 7 bases at V and 6 bases at J; junction bases unmatched: 10. CDR3 region: CAIKISGSTSEQYF. As DNA, the CDR3 is TGTGCCATCAAAATTAGCGGGAGTACCTCCGAGCAGTACTTC.

This clonotype showed up many times. The chain carries TRBV14 and TRBJ2-5; D gene uncertain. V was pared by 0 bases and J by 5 bases, with 10 bases between. The CDR3 length is 14 residues. Per germline, CDR1 SGHDN and CDR2 FVKESK. CDR3 bases: TGTGCCAGCAGCCAAGACCTGGAGATGGAGACCCAGTACTTC. It translates to CASSQDLEMETQYF.

This clonotype showed up many times. The V call is TRBV6-4, the J call TRBJ2-2, with D unclear. Trimming took off 7 bases at V and 0 bases at J, with 15 bases between the two ends. Per germline, CDR1 MRHNA and CDR2 SNTAGT. The CDR3 contains 16 residues. CDR3 amino acids: CASTNLLGTNTGELFF. In DNA, the CDR3 is TGTGCCAGCACCAATTTGCTAGGGACGAACACCGGGGAGCTGTTTTTT.

The sample holds a few counts of this clonotype. This chain connects TRBV12-3 or TRBV12-4 to TRBJ2-7; D ambiguous. V was cut by 2 bases and J by 5 bases, with 7 bases left in between. CDR3 size: 12 residues. The CDR3 loop is CASSLSGHEQYF. The CDR3 DNA is TGTGCCAGCAGTTTATCGGGCCACGAGCAGTACTTC.

This clonotype was seen a handful of times. This sequence joins TRBV30 and TRBJ2-7; the D is unclear. Germline assignment: CDR1 GTSNPN and CDR2 SVGIG (reference sequence). The length of the CDR3 is 15 residues. V shed 1 base and J shed 6 bases, with 19 bases lying between them. The DNA for the CDR3 is TGTGCCTGGAGTGGGATTCGCCTACTGAGTCGCGAGCAGTACTTC. Amino acids: CAWSGIRLLSREQYF. The variable domain in full, with the rest retrieved from reference TRBV30 and TRBJ2-7, is SQTIHQWPATLVQPVGSPLSLECTVEGTSNPNLYWYRQAAGRGLQLLFYSVGIGQISSEVPQNLSASRPQDRQFILSSKKLLLSDSGFYLCAWSGIRLLSREQYFGPGTRLTVT.

This clonotype was seen ten or more times. The DNA of the CDR3 is TGTGCCAGCTCACCACTCGGCAGAGGGGAGCAGTACTTC. Its protein is CASSPLGRGEQYF. The chain combines TRBV18 with TRBJ2-7, with a tentative D call TRBD2 (5 bases). Germline V gene sequence: CDR1 KGHSH, CDR2 LQKENI. The CDR3 is 13 residues long. The V end lost 1 base, the J end lost 7 bases, and 11 bases lay between the germline ends.

The chain employs TRBV18 and TRBJ2-3; D is possibly TRBD1 (5 bases). CDR1 is KGHSH and CDR2 is LQKENI in the germline V gene. The V end lost 2 bases, the J end lost 1 base, and 10 bases lay between the germline ends. The CDR3 is 15 amino acids. The CDR3 loop is CASSPYQGGTDTQYF. CDR3 sequence (DNA): TGTGCCAGCTCACCATATCAGGGTGGCACAGATACGCAGTATTTT. Together with reference TRBV18 and TRBJ2-3, the CDR3 gives the full variable domain: NAGVMQNPRHLVRRRGQEARLRCSPMKGHSHVYWYRQLPEEGLKFMVYLQKENIIDESGMPKERFSAEFPKEGPSILRIQQVVRGDSAAYFCASSPYQGGTDTQYFGPGTRLTVL.

This chain uses TRBV10-3 with TRBJ2-3; possibly TRBD1 for D (6 bases). The CDR3 contains 17 residues. Trimming removed 5 bases from V and 0 bases from J, with 18 bases in between. The germline gives CDR1 ENHRY, CDR2 SYGVKD. The CDR3, as DNA: TGTGCCATCAGTCGTGAGAGGGGAACAGGGAGCACAGATACGCAGTATTTT. It translates to CAISRERGTGSTDTQYF.

Only a few counts were recorded for this clonotype. The chain joins TRBV10-3 to TRBJ2-2, with 13 bases that match TRBD2. Germline V CDR1 and CDR2: ENHRY, SYGVKD. The V and J ends lost 10 bases and 5 bases, in that order; junction bases with no gene match: 7. The CDR3 runs to 15 residues. The CDR3 is CATAPGLAGTGELFF. The CDR3 DNA reads as TGTGCCACCGCTCCGGGACTAGCGGGGACCGGGGAGCTGTTTTTT.

V usage is TRBV10-3 and J usage is TRBJ2-1; D may be TRBD1 (7 bases). The germline CDR1 and CDR2 sequences are ENHRY and SYGVKD. V dropped 0 bases and J dropped 6 bases, with 15 bases sitting between them. The CDR3 contains 16 residues. The CDR3 DNA follows: TGTGCCATCAGTGAGTCAGGCAGGGGGGCATCCAATGAGCAGTTCTTC. Translating gives CAISESGRGASNEQFF.